The entry below gives a single T cell receptor (beta chain) sequence along with its context. Germline V gives CDR1 MNHNS, CDR2 SASEGT. The V gene lost 2 bases and the J gene lost 5 bases, with 9 bases spanning the gap. This CDR3 has 13 amino acids. The source of the sample is a study of control samples from healthy donors and cancer patients. Clones were read by immunoSEQ multiplex PCR, and TCRdb kept only the in-frame ones, dropping some. This table holds under 100,000 clones, 88% found once. The sequence was obtained from a woman in her 70s in good health. The sequenced material came from blood. The chain combines TRBV6-1 with TRBJ2-5; the D is unclear. As DNA, the CDR3 is TGTGCCAGCAGTGAACATGGGGTTGAGACCCAGTACTTC. This translates into CASSEHGVETQYF.